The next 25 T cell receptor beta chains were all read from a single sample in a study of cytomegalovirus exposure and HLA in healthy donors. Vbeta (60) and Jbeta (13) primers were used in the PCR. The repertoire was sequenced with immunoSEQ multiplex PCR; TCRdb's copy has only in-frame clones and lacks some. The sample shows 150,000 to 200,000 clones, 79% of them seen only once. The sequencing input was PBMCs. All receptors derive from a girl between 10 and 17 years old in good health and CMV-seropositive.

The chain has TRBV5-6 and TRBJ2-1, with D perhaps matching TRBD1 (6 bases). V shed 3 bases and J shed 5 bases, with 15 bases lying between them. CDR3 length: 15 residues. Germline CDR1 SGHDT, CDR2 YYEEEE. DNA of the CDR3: TGTGCCAGCAGCTGGGGGCAGGGCGTCAACAATGAGCAGTTCTTC. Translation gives CASSWGQGVNNEQFF.

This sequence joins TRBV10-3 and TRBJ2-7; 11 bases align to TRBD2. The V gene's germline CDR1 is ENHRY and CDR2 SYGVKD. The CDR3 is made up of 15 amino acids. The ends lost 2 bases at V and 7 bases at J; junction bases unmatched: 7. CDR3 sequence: CAISEASGGLVEQYF. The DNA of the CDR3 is TGTGCCATCAGTGAGGCTAGCGGGGGGTTAGTGGAGCAGTACTTC.

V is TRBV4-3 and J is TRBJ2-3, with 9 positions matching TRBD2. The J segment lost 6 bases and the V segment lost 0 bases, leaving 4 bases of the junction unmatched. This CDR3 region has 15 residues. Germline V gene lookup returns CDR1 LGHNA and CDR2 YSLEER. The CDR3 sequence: CASSQDLAGSDTQYF. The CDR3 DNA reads TGCGCCAGCAGCCAAGATCTAGCGGGGTCGGATACGCAGTATTTT.

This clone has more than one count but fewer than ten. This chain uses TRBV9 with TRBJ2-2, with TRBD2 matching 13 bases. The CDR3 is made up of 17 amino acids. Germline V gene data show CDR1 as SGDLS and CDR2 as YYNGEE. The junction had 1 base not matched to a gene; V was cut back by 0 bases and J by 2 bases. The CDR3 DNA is TGTGCCAGCAGCGTAGGACTAGCGGGGGGTAACACCGGGGAGCTGTTTTTT. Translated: CASSVGLAGGNTGELFF.

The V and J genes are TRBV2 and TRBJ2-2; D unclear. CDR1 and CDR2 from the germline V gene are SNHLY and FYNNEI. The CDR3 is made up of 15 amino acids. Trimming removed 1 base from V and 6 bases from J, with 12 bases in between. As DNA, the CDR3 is TGTGCCAGCAGTGAAGGGCCCCATCGTCCCGGGGAGCTGTTTTTT. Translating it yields CASSEGPHRPGELFF. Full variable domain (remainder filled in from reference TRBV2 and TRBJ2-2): EPEVTQTPSHQVTQMGQEVILRCVPISNHLYFYWYRQILGQKVEFLVSFYNNEISEKSEIFDDQFSVERPDGSNFTLKIRSTKLEDSAMYFCASSEGPHRPGELFFGEGSRLTVL.

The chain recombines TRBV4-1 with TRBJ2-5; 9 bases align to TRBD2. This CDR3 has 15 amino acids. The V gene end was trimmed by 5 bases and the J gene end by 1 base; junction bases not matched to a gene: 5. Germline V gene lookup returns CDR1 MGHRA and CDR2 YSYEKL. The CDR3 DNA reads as TGCGCCAGCAGCTACCGACTAGCGGTCCAAGAGACCCAGTACTTC. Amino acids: CASSYRLAVQETQYF.

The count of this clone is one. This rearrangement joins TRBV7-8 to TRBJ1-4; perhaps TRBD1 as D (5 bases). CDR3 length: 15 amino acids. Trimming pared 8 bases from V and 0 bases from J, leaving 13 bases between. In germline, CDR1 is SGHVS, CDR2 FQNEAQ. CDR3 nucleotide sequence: TGTGCCAGCGCACCCGCCAGGGCAACTAATGAAAAACTGTTTTTT. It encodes CASAPARATNEKLFF.

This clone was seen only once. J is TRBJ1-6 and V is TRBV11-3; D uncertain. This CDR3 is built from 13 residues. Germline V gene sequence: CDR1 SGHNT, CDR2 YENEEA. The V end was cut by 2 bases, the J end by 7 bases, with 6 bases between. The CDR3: CASSLKQNSPLHF. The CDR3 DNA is TGTGCCAGCAGCTTAAAACAAAATTCACCCCTCCACTTT.

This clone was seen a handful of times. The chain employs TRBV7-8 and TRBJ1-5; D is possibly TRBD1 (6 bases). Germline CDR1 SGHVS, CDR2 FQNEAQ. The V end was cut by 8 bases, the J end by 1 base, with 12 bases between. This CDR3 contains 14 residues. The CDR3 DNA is TGTGCCAGCCGCGCGGGGGCGAGCAATCAGCCCCAGCATTTT. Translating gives CASRAGASNQPQHF.

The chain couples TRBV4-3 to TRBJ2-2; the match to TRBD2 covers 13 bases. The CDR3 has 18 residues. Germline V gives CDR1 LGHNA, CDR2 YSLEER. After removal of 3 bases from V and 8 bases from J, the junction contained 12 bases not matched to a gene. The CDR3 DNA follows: TGCGCCAGCAGCCACTTCGGAACTAGCGGGGGGGCTGAAGGGGAGCTGTTTTTT. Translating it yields CASSHFGTSGGAEGELFF.

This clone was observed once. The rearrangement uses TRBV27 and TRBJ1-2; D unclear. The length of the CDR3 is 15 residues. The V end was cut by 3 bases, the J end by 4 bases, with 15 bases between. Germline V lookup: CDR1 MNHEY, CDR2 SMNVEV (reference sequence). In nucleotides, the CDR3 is TGTGCCAGCAGTTTTATCGGGGTCGGCGGCTATGGCTACACCTTC. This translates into CASSFIGVGGYGYTF.

The CDR3 nucleotides are TGTGCCAGCAGTCCGGGACAGGGGAACTACAATGAGCAGTTCTTC. It yields the protein CASSPGQGNYNEQFF. The rearrangement uses TRBV6-5 and TRBJ2-1; 10 nucleotides align to TRBD1. The germline V gene has CDR1 MNHEY and CDR2 SVGAGI. J was trimmed by 3 bases and V by 5 bases; bases with no gene match: 4. The CDR3 is 15 amino acids.

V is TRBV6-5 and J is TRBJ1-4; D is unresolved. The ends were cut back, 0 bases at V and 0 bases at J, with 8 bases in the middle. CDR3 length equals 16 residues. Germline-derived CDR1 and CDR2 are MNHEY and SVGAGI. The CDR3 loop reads CASSYSASATNEKLFF. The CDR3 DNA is TGTGCCAGCAGTTACTCGGCATCTGCAACTAATGAAAAACTGTTTTTT.

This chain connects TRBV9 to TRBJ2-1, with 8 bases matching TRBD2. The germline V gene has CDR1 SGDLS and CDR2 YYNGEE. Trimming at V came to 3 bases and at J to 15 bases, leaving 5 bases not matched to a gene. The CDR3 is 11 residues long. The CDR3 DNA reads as TGTGCCAGCAGCGCGCGGGGGGATTGGTTCTTC. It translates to CASSARGDWFF.

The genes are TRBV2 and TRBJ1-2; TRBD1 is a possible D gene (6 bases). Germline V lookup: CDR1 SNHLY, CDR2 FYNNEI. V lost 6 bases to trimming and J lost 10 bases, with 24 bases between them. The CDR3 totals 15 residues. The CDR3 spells CASSKTASGGQPYTF. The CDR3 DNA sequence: TGTGCCAGCAGCAAGACTGCAAGCGGGGGGCAACCCTACACCTTC.

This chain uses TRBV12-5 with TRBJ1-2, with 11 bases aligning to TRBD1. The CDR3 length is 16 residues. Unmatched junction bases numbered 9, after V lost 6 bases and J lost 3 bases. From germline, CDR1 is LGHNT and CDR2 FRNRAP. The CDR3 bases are TGTGCTAGTGGACAGACTCGGGACAGGGGGTACTATGGCTACACCTTC. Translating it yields CASGQTRDRGYYGYTF.

CDR3 region: CASSKDIRYEQYF. As DNA, the CDR3 is TGTGCCAGCAGCAAGGACATACGCTACGAGCAGTACTTC. The V call is TRBV27, the J call TRBJ2-7, with a possible D match to TRBD1 (5 bases). Germline lookup yields CDR1 MNHEY and CDR2 SMNVEV (reference sequence). CDR3 length: 13 residues. The V gene lost 6 bases and the J gene lost 3 bases, with 12 bases spanning the gap.

The CDR3 DNA follows: TGCGCCAGCAGCCATACCCTAGCGGGGTGGAACACCGGGGAGCTGTTTTTT. It yields the protein CASSHTLAGWNTGELFF. J is TRBJ2-2 and V is TRBV4-3; 9 nucleotides match TRBD2. The CDR3 runs to 17 residues. V shed 3 bases, J shed 1 base, and the junction held 6 bases outside the gene matches. The germline V gene encodes CDR1 LGHNA and CDR2 YSLEER.

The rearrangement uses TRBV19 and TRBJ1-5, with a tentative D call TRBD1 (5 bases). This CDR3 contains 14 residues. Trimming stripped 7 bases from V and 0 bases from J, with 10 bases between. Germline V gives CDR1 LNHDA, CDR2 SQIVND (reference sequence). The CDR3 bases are TGTGCCAGTAAGGCGGGGGATAGCAATCAGCCCCAGCATTTT. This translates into CASKAGDSNQPQHF. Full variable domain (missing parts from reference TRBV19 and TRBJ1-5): DGGITQSPKYLFRKEGQNVTLSCEQNLNHDAMYWYRQDPGQGLRLIYYSQIVNDFQKGDIAEGYSVSREKKESFPLTVTSAQKNPTAFYLCASKAGDSNQPQHFGDGTRLSIL.

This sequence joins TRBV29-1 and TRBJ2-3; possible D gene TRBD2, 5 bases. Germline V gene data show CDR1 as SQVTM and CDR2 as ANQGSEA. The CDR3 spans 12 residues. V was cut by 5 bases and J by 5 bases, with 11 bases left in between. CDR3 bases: TGCAGCGTTATCCCCACTAGAGATACGCAGTATTTT. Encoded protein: CSVIPTRDTQYF.

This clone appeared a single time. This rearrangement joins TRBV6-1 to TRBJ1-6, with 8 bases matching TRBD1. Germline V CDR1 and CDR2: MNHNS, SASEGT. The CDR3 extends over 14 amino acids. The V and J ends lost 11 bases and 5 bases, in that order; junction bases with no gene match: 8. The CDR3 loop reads CAGVRQGNNSPLHF. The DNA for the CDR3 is TGTGCCGGCGTCCGACAGGGGAATAATTCACCCCTCCACTTT.

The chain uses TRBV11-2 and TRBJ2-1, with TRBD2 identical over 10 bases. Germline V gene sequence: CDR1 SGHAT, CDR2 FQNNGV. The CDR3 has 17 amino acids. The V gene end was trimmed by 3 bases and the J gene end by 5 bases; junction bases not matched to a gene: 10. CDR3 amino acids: CASSFSGGVLVNNEQFF. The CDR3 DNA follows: TGTGCCAGCAGCTTCAGCGGGGGGGTTCTGGTGAACAATGAGCAGTTCTTC. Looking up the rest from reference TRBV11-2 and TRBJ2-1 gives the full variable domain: EAGVAQSPRYKIIEKRQSVAFWCNPISGHATLYWYQQILGQGPKLLIQFQNNGVVDDSQLPKDRFSAERLKGVDSTLKIQPAKLEDSAVYLCASSFSGGVLVNNEQFFGPGTRLTVL.

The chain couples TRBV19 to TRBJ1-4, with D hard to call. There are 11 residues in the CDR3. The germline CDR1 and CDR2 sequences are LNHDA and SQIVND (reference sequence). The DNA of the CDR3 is TGTGCAGTTCTGGCCGGGGAAAAACTGTTTTTT. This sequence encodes CAVLAGEKLFF.

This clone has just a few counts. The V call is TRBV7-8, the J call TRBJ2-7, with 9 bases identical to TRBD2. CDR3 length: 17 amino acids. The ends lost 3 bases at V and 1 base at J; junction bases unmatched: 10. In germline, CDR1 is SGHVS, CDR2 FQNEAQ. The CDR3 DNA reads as TGTGCCAGCAGCTTCGGCGGGGGGGCCAGTAAATCCTACGAGCAGTACTTC. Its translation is CASSFGGGASKSYEQYF. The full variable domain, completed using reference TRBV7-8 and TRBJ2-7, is GAGVSQSPRYKVAKRGQDVALRCDPISGHVSLFWYQQALGQGPEFLTYFQNEAQLDKSGLPSDRFFAERPEGSVSTLKIQRTQQEDSAVYLCASSFGGGASKSYEQYFGPGTRLTVT.

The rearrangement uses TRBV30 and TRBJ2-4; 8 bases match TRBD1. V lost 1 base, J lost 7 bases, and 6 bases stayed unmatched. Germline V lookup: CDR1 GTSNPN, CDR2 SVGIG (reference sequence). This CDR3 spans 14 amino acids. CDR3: CAWSDGTGGNIQYF. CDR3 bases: TGTGCCTGGAGTGACGGGACAGGAGGGAACATTCAGTACTTC.